These 7 T cell receptor beta chains were all obtained from the same sample, sequenced in a study of Ad26.COV2.S vaccination and SARS-CoV-2 variants. Sequenced by immunoSEQ multiplex PCR; TCRdb stores in-frame clones only, minus some. In the table there are about 480,000 clones, roughly 85% of which are singletons. Treatment here: 15 to 20 received Ad26.COV2.S at low or high dose, single or two shots; roughly 5 received placebo; per-sample allocation not given. Day 63 after the first vaccine or placebo injection was the time point for sampling. The source was peripheral blood, collected in a trial of Ad26.COV2.S vaccine versus placebo. Source of these receptors: a person between 18 and 65 years old who received the Ad26.COV2.S COVID-19 vaccine or a placebo.

The chain employs TRBV7-2 and TRBJ2-2, with 8 bases that match TRBD2. Germline V gene sequence: CDR1 SGHTA, CDR2 FQGNSA. The CDR3 consists of 14 residues. Trimming took 8 bases from V and 6 from J; bases not matched to a gene: 8. CDR3 region: CASGGGRRPGELFF. The CDR3 DNA follows: TGTGCCAGCGGGGGCGGGAGGCGACCCGGGGAGCTGTTTTTT.

The rearrangement links TRBV28 to TRBJ2-7; no firm D call. V shed 2 bases and J shed 3 bases, with 8 bases lying between them. There are 13 residues in the CDR3. The germline CDR1 and CDR2 sequences are MDHEN and SYDVKM. The CDR3 DNA is TGTGCCAGCAGTTTAGTGGGTCTCTACGAGCAGTACTTC. Protein sequence: CASSLVGLYEQYF.

The chain uses TRBV6-1 and TRBJ1-5, with 7 bases fitting TRBD1. The CDR3 extends over 16 amino acids. V was pared by 6 bases and J by 5 bases, with 13 bases of the junction left unmatched. CDR1 and CDR2 (germline): MNHNS, SASEGT. The chain's CDR3 is CASRERGQAAYQPQHF. DNA of the CDR3: TGTGCCAGCAGGGAACGAGGACAGGCAGCCTATCAGCCCCAGCATTTT.

In its sample, this clone was seen a few times. The V call is TRBV13, the J call TRBJ2-1; D possibly corresponds to TRBD2 (5 bases). The germline V and J ends were trimmed by 1 base and 3 bases, with 13 bases remaining between them. Per the germline V gene, CDR1 is PRHDT and CDR2 is FYEKMQ (reference sequence). This CDR3 has 16 residues. CDR3 protein: CASSLEVTGSYNEQFF. The CDR3 bases are TGTGCCAGCAGCTTAGAAGTTACGGGGAGCTACAATGAGCAGTTCTTC.

V is TRBV4-2 and J is TRBJ2-1; TRBD2 matches 8 bases. J lost 2 bases, V lost 0 bases, and 0 bases had no gene match. This CDR3 is built from 15 residues. Germline CDR1 LGHNA, CDR2 YNFKEQ. The CDR3 DNA is TGTGCCAGCAGCCAAGAACTAGCGGCCTACAATGAGCAGTTCTTC. Protein: CASSQELAAYNEQFF.

The chain couples TRBV30 to TRBJ1-1, with TRBD1 as a possible D gene (6 bases). The CDR3 sequence is 13 residues long. Germline lookup yields CDR1 GTSNPN and CDR2 SVGIG (reference sequence). Trimming stripped 4 bases from V and 0 bases from J, with 9 bases between. The chain's CDR3 is CAWKTGMNTEAFF. Written as DNA, the CDR3 is TGTGCCTGGAAGACAGGAATGAACACTGAAGCTTTCTTT. The whole variable domain, remainder taken from reference TRBV30 and TRBJ1-1, is SQTIHQWPATLVQPVGSPLSLECTVEGTSNPNLYWYRQAAGRGLQLLFYSVGIGQISSEVPQNLSASRPQDRQFILSSKKLLLSDSGFYLCAWKTGMNTEAFFGQGTRLTVV.

V usage is TRBV25-1 and J usage is TRBJ2-7, with 12 bases matching TRBD2. The V gene end was trimmed by 6 bases and the J gene end by 1 base; junction bases not matched to a gene: 4. The CDR3 sequence is 15 residues long. Germline V gene sequence: CDR1 MGHDK, CDR2 SYGVNS. The CDR3, as DNA: TGTGCCAGCAGCGACGGACTAGCGGGATCCTACGAGCAGTACTTC. Protein product: CASSDGLAGSYEQYF.